This T cell receptor beta chain comes out of a study of breast tumors, draining lymph nodes, adjacent tissues. Study conclusions and caveats: Tumor repertoires ranked between lymph nodes and nontumor tissue in diversity, with V and J gene preferences. Tumor and nontumor repertoires were significantly more similar in luminal-like than in basal-like breast cancer. The data were judged consistent with most tumor T cells coming from lymph node and expanding in tumor. Tumor T cell lymph node origin was a supported hypothesis, not proven.

Each CDR3 protein is one row after TCRdb ran MiXCR on the multiplex PCR reads. The data contain over 60,000 distinct CDR3 sequences, approximately 47% of them seen just once; the ten biggest clones take up roughly 9%. Points on this clonotype: Its cognate antigen is unknown.

Unmatched junction bases numbered 5, after V lost 5 bases and J lost 5 bases. Per germline, CDR1 MNHEY and CDR2 SVGEGT. This CDR3 has 14 residues. The source of this sequence is a female donor with breast cancer. Some clones in this sample may be carry-over from other donors' samples. The chain combines TRBV6-2 or TRBV6-3 with TRBJ2-3; 9 nucleotides line up with TRBD2. Sequenced input: breast tumor tissue. The CDR3 region is CASSHAGGRDTQYF. CDR3 coding DNA: TGTGCCAGCAGTCACGCGGGGGGGCGAGATACGCAGTATTTT.